What follows are 27 T cell receptor beta chains derived from one specimen sequenced in a study of T cells in Graves' hyperthyroidism and ophthalmopathy. Amplification targeted TCR beta CDR3 regions from RNA transcripts. HTBI primers were employed in a first-round RT-PCR of the TCR CDR3. Each CDR3 protein gets one entry after TCRdb re-called the multiplex PCR reads with MiXCR. Of hundreds of thousands of distinct CDR3 sequences in the sample, roughly 15% were seen once. Specimen: blood. The receptors were gathered from a woman aged 45-60 years with Graves' ophthalmopathy.

This clonotype was seen at least ten times. The V call is TRBV4-3, the J call TRBJ1-5, with 10 bases identical to TRBD1. Germline V gene lookup returns CDR1 LGHNA and CDR2 YSLEER. This CDR3 region has 17 residues. Trimming at V came to 4 bases and at J to 0 bases, leaving 6 bases not matched to a gene. The CDR3 DNA reads as TGCGCCAGCAGCCCTACCTGGACAGGGGGTAGCAATCAGCCCCAGCATTTT. It is translated as CASSPTWTGGSNQPQHF.

This clonotype was seen at least ten times. The rearrangement joins TRBV7-2 to TRBJ2-7; 7 bases align to TRBD2. The V and J ends lost 5 bases and 0 bases, in that order; junction bases with no gene match: 13. Germline V gene lookup returns CDR1 SGHTA and CDR2 FQGNSA. The CDR3 is made up of 17 amino acids. The DNA for the CDR3 is TGTGCCAGCAGCCGACCTTGGATGGAGCGGGGCTCCTACGAGCAGTACTTC. As protein: CASSRPWMERGSYEQYF.

The gene calls are TRBV11-2 and TRBJ2-3; D ambiguous. Looked up from germline, CDR1 is SGHAT and CDR2 is FQNNGV. This CDR3 is built from 15 residues. Trimming took off 6 bases at V and 0 bases at J, with 13 bases between the two ends. The CDR3 nucleotides are TGTGCCAGCAGTGAAATACTCGCAAGCACAGATACGCAGTATTTT. This codes for CASSEILASTDTQYF.

This chain joins TRBV6-1 and TRBJ1-5; D is ambiguous. The V gene's germline CDR1 is MNHNS and CDR2 SASEGT. Trimming cost V 2 bases and J 4 bases, with 12 bases left between them. The CDR3 is 15 amino acids. CDR3 sequence reads: CASSERFWGNQPQHF. The CDR3 coding sequence is TGTGCCAGCAGTGAACGGTTCTGGGGAAATCAGCCCCAGCATTTT.

In this sample, this clonotype turned up a few times. The V gene is TRBV2, the J gene TRBJ2-4; D not certain. V dropped 8 bases and J dropped 0 bases, with 14 bases sitting between them. Germline loops: CDR1 SNHLY, CDR2 FYNNEI. The CDR3 runs 15 residues. The CDR3 nucleotides read TGTGCCAGCGGCCGGCTACCCCTAGCCAAAAACATTCAGTACTTC. Amino acid sequence: CASGRLPLAKNIQYF.

This clonotype has a count of ten or more. This chain joins TRBV6-2 or TRBV6-3 and TRBJ2-7; D possibly corresponds to TRBD2 (5 bases). Germline CDR1 MNHEY, CDR2 SVGEGT. CDR3 length: 13 amino acids. V was shortened by 5 bases and J by 3 bases, with 11 bases between the two germline ends. CDR3 nucleotide sequence: TGTGCCAGCAGTACTAGTTTGAACTACGAGCAGTACTTC. This encodes CASSTSLNYEQYF.

The J gene is TRBJ2-7, the V gene TRBV20-1, with a tentative D call TRBD1 (6 bases). The CDR3 spans 14 residues. The V gene's germline CDR1 is DFQATT and CDR2 SNEGSKA (reference sequence). The V and J ends lost 0 bases and 0 bases respectively, with 9 bases between them. The CDR3 region is CSAREGQNSYEQYF. The DNA for the CDR3 is TGCAGTGCTAGAGAGGGACAAAACTCCTACGAGCAGTACTTC.

Ten or more counts support this clonotype. The chain employs TRBV6-1 and TRBJ2-1; TRBD2 agrees at 8 bases. The V gene end was trimmed by 5 bases and the J gene end by 6 bases; junction bases not matched to a gene: 12. The V gene's germline CDR1 is MNHNS and CDR2 SASEGT. The CDR3 is 16 residues long. The CDR3 DNA follows: TGTGCCAGCAGTATAGCGGGAAGGGGGGTGGGCAATGAGCAGTTCTTC. Translating gives CASSIAGRGVGNEQFF.

This clonotype was found a few times. At one end, the junction sequence differs from germline, possibly due to a read error. The chain combines TRBV25-1 with TRBJ1-2; perhaps TRBD1 as D (5 bases). The CDR3 runs to 14 residues. CDR1 is MGHDK, CDR2 SYGVNS, per germline. The CDR3 DNA reads as TGTGCCAGCAGTGAATATGGGACGAACGACGGCTGCACCTTC. Amino acids: CASSEYGTNDGCTF.

This clonotype has only one observation. The gene calls are TRBV11-1 and TRBJ2-7; tentatively, D is TRBD2 (5 bases). This CDR3 comprises 16 residues. V was shortened by 5 bases and J by 3 bases, with 20 bases between the two germline ends. Germline assignment: CDR1 SGHAT and CDR2 FQDESV (reference sequence). The CDR3 protein is CASSQEGLGINYEQYF. The CDR3 DNA follows: TGTGCCAGCAGCCAAGAGGGTTTGGGGATAAACTACGAGCAGTACTTC.

This clonotype was recorded a few times. This chain joins TRBV7-9 and TRBJ2-1; TRBD2 aligns across 10 bases. This CDR3 spans 16 amino acids. With V trimmed by 7 bases and J by 5 bases, 11 bases remained unmatched. The germline V gene encodes CDR1 SEHNR and CDR2 FQNEAQ (reference sequence). For the CDR3, the DNA is TGTGCCAGCACCCCCCCGGCTAGCGGGAGTCACAATGAGCAGTTCTTC. It yields the protein CASTPPASGSHNEQFF.

The V and J genes are TRBV28 and TRBJ2-1, with 10 bases matching TRBD2. Germline assignment: CDR1 MDHEN and CDR2 SYDVKM. The CDR3 totals 17 residues. Trimming cost V 2 bases and J 3 bases; bases outside gene matches: 7. CDR3 protein: CASSLSLAGDFYNEQFF. CDR3 nucleotide sequence: TGTGCCAGCAGTTTAAGTCTAGCGGGAGACTTCTACAATGAGCAGTTCTTC.

In its sample, this clonotype was seen many times. This chain links TRBV20-1 with TRBJ2-1; D ambiguous. The V and J ends lost 3 bases and 3 bases respectively, with 12 bases between them. The CDR3 spans 14 residues. Germline CDR1 is DFQATT and CDR2 is SNEGSKA (reference sequence). CDR3 coding DNA: TGCAGTGCTAGTCCGAGAAACAACTACAATGAGCAGTTCTTC. It yields the protein CSASPRNNYNEQFF.

This clonotype was observed many times. V gene TRBV28 combines with J gene TRBJ2-5; D is unresolved. CDR3 length: 13 amino acids. CDR1 and CDR2 (germline): MDHEN, SYDVKM. The V and J ends lost 5 bases and 3 bases respectively, with 10 bases between them. CDR3 DNA: TGTGCCAGCAGTCACCGGGTCAAAGAGACCCAGTACTTC. This translates into CASSHRVKETQYF. Based on the CDR3 plus reference TRBV28 and TRBJ2-5, the full variable domain is DVKVTQSSRYLVKRTGEKVFLECVQDMDHENMFWYRQDPGLGLRLIYFSYDVKMKEKGDIPEGYSVSREKKERFSLILESASTNQTSMYLCASSHRVKETQYFGPGTRLLVL.

The chain joins TRBV28 to TRBJ2-7; 8 bases match TRBD2. The CDR3 runs to 15 residues. The germline V gene has CDR1 MDHEN and CDR2 SYDVKM. The ends lost 8 bases at V and 3 bases at J; junction bases unmatched: 12. The CDR3 region has the DNA TGTGCCAGCGCGTTCGATACTAGCGGTTACTACGAGCAGTACTTC. As protein: CASAFDTSGYYEQYF.

The rearrangement joins TRBV4-3 to TRBJ2-1; a weak D match, TRBD2 (6 bases). Germline V gives CDR1 LGHNA, CDR2 YSLEER. This CDR3 has 16 residues. V was trimmed by 1 base and J by 8 bases, leaving 18 bases between them. CDR3: CASSQGPGLLSDEQFF. CDR3 bases: TGCGCCAGCAGCCAAGGACCGGGACTCCTCTCAGATGAGCAGTTCTTC.

This chain links TRBV19 with TRBJ2-7, with D hard to call. Between the trimmed V and J ends, which lost 5 bases and 3 bases, there was a span of 8 bases. The CDR3 loop spans 12 amino acids. Per germline, CDR1 LNHDA and CDR2 SQIVND (reference sequence). The CDR3 nucleotides read TGTGCCAGTAGTTCCCTGAACTACGAGCAGTACTTC. Translation gives CASSSLNYEQYF.

The chain links TRBV20-1 to TRBJ2-1; D may correspond to TRBD1 or TRBD2 (6 bases each). The V end lost 0 bases, the J end lost 9 bases, and 21 bases lay between the germline ends. CDR3 length: 16 residues. Germline V gene data show CDR1 as DFQATT and CDR2 as SNEGSKA (reference sequence). The CDR3 reads CSARDVRGATRGEQFF. CDR3 nucleotide sequence: TGCAGTGCTAGAGATGTAAGGGGGGCAACTCGGGGTGAGCAGTTCTTC.

This clonotype showed up many times. This chain uses TRBV29-1 with TRBJ2-1; 8 positions match TRBD2. The germline CDR1 and CDR2 sequences are SQVTM and ANQGSEA. Germline trimming cut 4 bases from V and 3 bases from J; bases unmatched to any gene: 5. CDR3 size: 14 residues. The CDR3 region has the DNA TGCAGCGTTGGGGGGACTAGTCGCTACAATGAGCAGTTCTTC. Amino acids: CSVGGTSRYNEQFF.

This clonotype occurred many times. Here the CDR3 reads CASSSPTIAKNIQYF. The CDR3, as DNA: TGTGCCAGCAGCTCACCGACCATAGCCAAAAACATTCAGTACTTC. V and J are TRBV13 and TRBJ2-4; D is unclear. With 4 bases removed from V and 0 bases from J, the gap between germline ends came to 10 bases. Germline CDR1 reads PRHDT; CDR2 reads FYEKMQ (reference sequence). The CDR3 runs to 15 residues.

This clonotype has a count of ten or more. The gene calls are TRBV11-2 and TRBJ1-1; 8 bases are a match to TRBD1. The CDR3 has 14 residues. Germline assignment: CDR1 SGHAT and CDR2 FQNNGV. The V gene end was trimmed by 1 base and the J gene end by 4 bases; junction bases not matched to a gene: 2. Written as DNA, the CDR3 is TGTGCCAGCAGCTTAGCACAGGGGGTCACTGAAGCTTTCTTT. Amino acids: CASSLAQGVTEAFF.

This clonotype was observed many times. This chain connects TRBV7-3 to TRBJ2-1; D possibly matches TRBD1 or TRBD2 (5 bases each). The CDR3 extends over 13 amino acids. Trimming pared 6 bases from V and 6 bases from J, leaving 12 bases between. Germline-derived CDR1 and CDR2 are SGHTA and FQGTGA. Here the CDR3 reads CASRPGGGNEQFF. The CDR3 bases are TGTGCCAGCAGACCCGGTGGGGGCAATGAGCAGTTCTTC.

In its sample, this clonotype was seen many times. One end of the junction is discordant with germline, which a read error may explain. V gene TRBV13 combines with J gene TRBJ2-1, with 9 bases aligning to TRBD2. This CDR3 is 14 amino acids long. CDR1 and CDR2 (germline): PRHDT, FYEKMQ (reference sequence). The CDR3 spells CASSLAGVNNEQFF. DNA of the CDR3: TGTGCCAGCAGTTTAGCGGGAGTCAACAATGAGCAGTTCTTC.

Ten or more counts support this clonotype. The chain couples TRBV10-1 to TRBJ2-5; TRBD2 aligns across 7 bases. CDR1 WNHNN and CDR2 SYGVQD come from the germline V gene (reference sequence). The V gene end was trimmed by 1 base and the J gene end by 4 bases; junction bases not matched to a gene: 6. This CDR3 spans 15 amino acids. The CDR3 sequence is CASSELRGIGETQYF. CDR3 coding DNA: TGCGCCAGCAGTGAGTTGCGGGGGATCGGAGAGACCCAGTACTTC.

This clonotype was detected ten times or more. CDR3 bases: TGCAGTGCTAGAAAGCCCTGGGGGGACACCACTTTCACAGATACGCAGTATTTT. Encoded protein: CSARKPWGDTTFTDTQYF. The rearrangement uses TRBV20-1 and TRBJ2-3; D might be TRBD1 or TRBD2, each matching 6 bases. CDR3 size: 18 residues. Germline V gives CDR1 DFQATT, CDR2 SNEGSKA (reference sequence). V was shortened by 2 bases and J by 2 bases, with 23 bases between the two germline ends.

The J gene is TRBJ1-6, the V gene TRBV20-1; 9 bases fit TRBD1. The CDR3 has 13 residues. Germline V gene lookup returns CDR1 DFQATT and CDR2 SNEGSKA (reference sequence). Losses at the gene ends were 6 bases for V and 10 bases for J; bases not matched to a gene: 7. CDR3 coding DNA: TGCAGTGCATCCCGGGACAGGGAATCACCCCTCCACTTT. Translating gives CSASRDRESPLHF.

This clonotype has only a few counts. With a much larger clone just one base away, this may be a read error. The chain joins TRBV28 to TRBJ2-7, with D possibly TRBD1 on 6 matching bases. The V and J ends lost 4 bases and 0 bases respectively, with 10 bases between them. The CDR3 runs to 14 residues. Germline V CDR1 and CDR2: MDHEN, SYDVKM. The CDR3, as DNA: TGTGCCAGCAGTTCATCGACAGGCTCCTACGAGCAGTACTTC. Translating gives CASSSSTGSYEQYF.